This T cell receptor beta chain was recovered during a study of shared clonotypes between healthy human individuals. Original analysis: ImmunoSEQ supplied junction-only sequences lacking quality scores, so filtering was different. Assay: immunoSEQ multiplex PCR; the TCRdb copy retains only in-frame clones and omits some. V and J calls and clone size are given by that table; D and trimming were obtained from the DNA. The data show under 1 million clones, 80% to 95% seen once. The CDR3 extends over 15 amino acids. Germline CDR1 is SGHAT and CDR2 is FQNNGV. Trimming left V 5 bases short and J 5 bases short, with 18 bases between. Only CD45RO-negative cells positively selected for CCR7 counted as naive CD8 cells, so terminally differentiated effector memory CD45RA+ cells were excluded.

What was sequenced was naive CD8+ T cells sorted from blood. The V and J genes are TRBV11-2 and TRBJ2-5; TRBD2 is a possible D gene (6 bases). The sequence was collected from a man aged 25-40 years in good health. CDR3 DNA sequence: TGTGCCAGCAGCCCGCGACTAGAGAAGCGGGAGACCCAGTACTTC. Translation gives CASSPRLEKRETQYF. Complete variable domain (other parts from reference TRBV11-2 and TRBJ2-5): EAGVAQSPRYKIIEKRQSVAFWCNPISGHATLYWYQQILGQGPKLLIQFQNNGVVDDSQLPKDRFSAERLKGVDSTLKIQPAKLEDSAVYLCASSPRLEKRETQYFGPGTRLLVL.